This T cell receptor (beta chain) is from a study of T cell responses to AZD1222 COVID-19 vaccine. Using immunoSEQ multiplex PCR, the repertoire was profiled, and TCRdb retains in-frame clones only, with some absent. The sample contains about 160,000 clones, roughly 90% of which appear only once. Study outcomes and limitations: Unmutated variant regions reportedly attract nearly half of all spike-specific TCRs. No day 14 peak samples; only post-peak repertoires were characterized. Rises in breadth and depth of Spike-specific TCRs came after two AZD1222 doses. Donors were chiefly white British, with a greater number of females, and clonal diversity was perhaps underestimated.

This clone was picked up one time. Its antigen is still unknown. This receptor was taken from an adult in good health. The sequenced sample was peripheral blood, obtained on day 0 of AZD1222 vaccination.

CDR3 loop: CASSSQGGGETQYF. CDR3 sequence (DNA): TGTGCCAGCAGCTCCCAAGGGGGGGGTGAGACCCAGTACTTC. This chain connects TRBV13 to TRBJ2-5; D is possibly TRBD2 (7 bases). V lost 4 bases and J lost 5, with 14 bases in between. The CDR3 has 14 residues. Germline V lookup: CDR1 PRHDT, CDR2 FYEKMQ (reference sequence).